This is a list of T cell receptor beta chains from one sample in a study of cytomegalovirus exposure and HLA in healthy donors. Here immunoSEQ multiplex PCR was the method, and the copy in TCRdb shows in-frame clones only, minus some. The data contain about 90,000 clones, 55% to 75% of them singletons. Specimen: PBMCs. These receptors originate from a woman between 18 and 30 years old in good health and CMV-seropositive. CDR3s leave out the opening cysteine and the closing phenylalanine or tryptophan.

j_gene | v_gene | CDR3aa
TRBJ1-3 | TRBV2 | ASKGQGGNTIY
TRBJ2-7 | TRBV18 | ASSPPGRGNGEQY
TRBJ2-7 | TRBV7-9 | ASSLVGGDEEQY
TRBJ2-2 | TRBV2 | ASRQQGTGELF
TRBJ1-3 | TRBV6-1 | ASRGTFSGNTIY
TRBJ2-3 | TRBV14 | ASSQDLGVGQDTQY
TRBJ2-3 | TRBV5-1 | ASSLTSGSLTDTQY
TRBJ1-3 | TRBV7-9 | ASSLSSGNTIY
TRBJ2-7 | TRBV6-5 | ASSYTPSRPITGQY
TRBJ2-1 | TRBV7-2 | ASRNGRTDYNEQF
TRBJ1-1 | TRBV5-1 | ASSWGTGKVNTEAF
TRBJ2-1 | TRBV10-3 | AIRGDRLAEYNEQF
TRBJ2-1 | TRBV5-1 | ASSRDGTAHNEQF
TRBJ2-7 | TRBV11-2 | ASSLDYQDPRYEQY
TRBJ2-7 | TRBV28 | ASSSGTSYEQY